This T cell receptor beta chain derives from a study of T cell repertoires in cytomegalovirus infection. Via MiXCR, TCRdb re-called the reads, giving one row per CDR3 protein. The table has roughly 720,000 distinct CDR3 sequences, 35% seen once. The CDR3 has 12 residues. CDR1 MNHEY and CDR2 SVGEGT come from the germline V gene. V gave up 5 bases and J gave up 4 bases, with 8 bases separating them. The chain is built from TRBV6-2 or TRBV6-3 and TRBJ2-5; D not certain. Sequenced input: PBMCs. This TCR derives from a human donor in good health (CMV status not recorded). Some clones in this sample may be carry-over from other donors' samples. The CDR3 loop is CASSRNPETQYF. CDR3 coding DNA: TGTGCCAGCAGTCGGAACCCAGAGACCCAGTACTTC.